Detailed here is one TCR beta chain. Antigen: not known. The germline V gene has CDR1 SGHNT and CDR2 YENEEA. This CDR3 has 16 residues. V lost 5 bases and J lost 2; bases outside the gene matches: 9. The data were obtained in a study of T cell responses to AZD1222 COVID-19 vaccine. Clones were sequenced by immunoSEQ multiplex PCR, and TCRdb holds only the in-frame ones, with some missing. The sample shows roughly 99,000 clones, about 90% of them seen only once. Findings and caveats of the study: No day 14 peak samples; only post-peak repertoires were characterized. Baseline antibody screening turned up just six seropositive AZD1222 recipients. Spike-specific TCR breadth and depth rose after two AZD1222 doses. Possibly, clonal diversity was underestimated; donors were largely white British and included more females.

The source material was peripheral blood, sampled on day 0 of AZD1222 vaccination. The gene calls are TRBV11-3 and TRBJ2-5; the match to TRBD2 covers 9 bases. This clonotype was sampled from an adult in good health. This CDR3 reads CASSDRNSGGQETQYF. The CDR3 nucleotides are TGTGCCAGCAGCGACAGAAATAGCGGGGGACAAGAGACCCAGTACTTC.